This TCR beta chain was identified during a study of T cell responses to AZD1222 COVID-19 vaccine. TCRdb's table, derived via immunoSEQ multiplex PCR, lists solely in-frame clones and lacks some. The data show 90,000 or so clones, with 89% seen just once and 5% to 6.5% held by the top ten. Pooled samples include second doses given at about 4 or 12 weeks. In the case of this clone: Its antigen is undetermined.

The ends were cut back, 5 bases at V and 2 bases at J, with 16 bases in the middle. The CDR3 consists of 17 residues. The germline gives CDR1 LNHNV, CDR2 YYDKDF (reference sequence). Overall study findings and caveats: The breadth and depth of Spike-specific TCRs increased once two AZD1222 doses had been given.

The chain is built from TRBV15 and TRBJ2-6; D tentatively reads TRBD1 or TRBD2 (6 bases each). The sequence was collected from an adult who received the AZD1222 COVID-19 vaccine. This specimen was peripheral blood, taken 28 days after the second AZD1222 dose. The CDR3 bases are TGTGCCACCAGCTCCCGGGGGCGCGGGACTGGGGCCAACGTCCTGACTTTC. Its protein product is CATSSRGRGTGANVLTF.